The T cell receptor beta chain under discussion was sequenced for a study of Ad26.COV2.S vaccination and SARS-CoV-2 variants. Across the whole study: Each vaccinee took Ad26.COV2.S intramuscularly, once or twice 56 days apart.

Regarding the study as a whole: Spike-specific TCR breadth was greater after Ad26.COV2.S than placebo. It was reported that spike-specific CD8+ and CD4+ T cell responses were substantially broad after vaccination.

The CDR3 has 15 residues. CDR1 is SGHTS, CDR2 YDEGEE, per germline. The V end was cut by 10 bases, the J end by 3 bases, with 20 bases between. The assay was immunoSEQ multiplex PCR, and TCRdb's table has in-frame clones only and misses some. This sample has a few hundred thousand clones, with 90% found just once. Treatment specified: some 20 received Ad26.COV2.S at low or high dose, single or two shots; several received placebo; per-sample allocation not given. Specimens were obtained on day 63 following the first vaccine or placebo injection. In regard to this clone: Its antigen is undetermined.

Sequences were derived from peripheral blood, sampled in a trial of Ad26.COV2.S vaccine versus placebo. The clonotype originates from a person aged 18-65 years who received the Ad26.COV2.S COVID-19 vaccine or a placebo. The chain joins TRBV5-8 to TRBJ2-1, with D tentatively TRBD1 (6 bases). Here the CDR3 reads CAFSLGQGLYNEQFF. The CDR3 bases are TGTGCCTTTTCCTTGGGGCAGGGGCTCTACAATGAGCAGTTCTTC.